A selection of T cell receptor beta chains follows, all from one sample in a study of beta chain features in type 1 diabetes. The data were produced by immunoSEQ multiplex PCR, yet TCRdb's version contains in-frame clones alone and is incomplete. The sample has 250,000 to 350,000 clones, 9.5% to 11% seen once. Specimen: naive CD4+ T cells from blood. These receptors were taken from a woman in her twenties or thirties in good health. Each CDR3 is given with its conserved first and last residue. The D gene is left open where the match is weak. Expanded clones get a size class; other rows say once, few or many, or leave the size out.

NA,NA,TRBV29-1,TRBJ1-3,CSVESSSGNTIYF,TGCAGCGTTGAGTCGAGCTCTGGAAACACCATATATTTT
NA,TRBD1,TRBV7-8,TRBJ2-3,CASSPGGYGWDTQYF,TGTGCCAGCAGCCCAGGGGGCTACGGATGGGATACGCAGTATTTT
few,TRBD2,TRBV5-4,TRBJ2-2,CASSPNSGAPGTGELFF,TGTGCCAGCAGCCCTAATAGCGGGGCCCCGGGTACCGGGGAGCTGTTTTTT
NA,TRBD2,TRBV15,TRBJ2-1,CATSRSAGGLGNEQFF,TGTGCCACCAGCAGATCAGCGGGAGGGCTAGGCAATGAGCAGTTCTTC
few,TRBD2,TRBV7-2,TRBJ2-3,CASSLDIGLAGSTDTQYF,TGTGCCAGCAGCTTAGATATCGGACTAGCGGGTAGCACAGATACGCAGTATTTT
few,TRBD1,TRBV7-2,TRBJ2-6,CASSETGQGALRANVLTF,TGTGCCAGCAGCGAGACGGGACAGGGGGCTCTGAGGGCCAACGTCCTGACTTTC
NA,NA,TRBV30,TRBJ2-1,CAFAESGNEQFF,TGTGCCTTCGCGGAGTCCGGCAATGAGCAGTTCTTC
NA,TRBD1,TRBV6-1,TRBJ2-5,CASSEAGGPETQYF,TGTGCCAGCAGTGAAGCAGGGGGCCCGGAGACCCAGTACTTC
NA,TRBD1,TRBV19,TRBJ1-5,CASSGGTEYQPQHF,TGTGCCAGTAGTGGAGGGACAGAGTATCAGCCCCAGCATTTT
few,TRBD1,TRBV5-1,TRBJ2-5,CASSQGDQETQYF,TGCGCCAGCAGTCAGGGGGACCAAGAGACCCAGTACTTC
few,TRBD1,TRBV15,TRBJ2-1,CATSRASPGQGVNEQFF,TGTGCCACCAGCAGAGCGAGCCCGGGACAGGGGGTTAATGAGCAGTTCTTC
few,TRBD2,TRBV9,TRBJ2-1,CASGEGLARYNEQFF,TGTGCCAGCGGCGAGGGACTAGCGAGATACAATGAGCAGTTCTTC
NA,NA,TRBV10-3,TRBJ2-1,CAISESPRTNEQFF,TGTGCCATCAGTGAGTCTCCCCGGACTAATGAGCAGTTCTTC
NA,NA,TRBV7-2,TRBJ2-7,CASSLGRARYEQYF,TGTGCCAGCAGTCTCGGGCGGGCCCGCTACGAGCAGTACTTC
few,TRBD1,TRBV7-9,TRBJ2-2,CASSLLNRGRDGTGELFF,TGTGCCAGCAGCCTGTTGAACAGGGGGCGAGACGGCACCGGGGAGCTGTTTTTT
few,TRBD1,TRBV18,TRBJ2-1,CASSPLPAGGEGNEQFF,TGTGCCAGCTCACCACTCCCCGCAGGGGGCGAAGGCAATGAGCAGTTCTTC
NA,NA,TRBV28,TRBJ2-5,CASSTHLQETQYF,TGTGCCAGCAGTACACACCTCCAAGAGACCCAGTACTTC
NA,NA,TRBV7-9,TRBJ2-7,CASSLSYEQYF,TGTGCCAGCAGCTTGAGCTACGAGCAGTACTTC
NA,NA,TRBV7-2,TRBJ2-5,CASSLRRGPRETQYF,TGTGCCAGCAGCTTACGGCGGGGGCCGCGCGAGACCCAGTACTTC
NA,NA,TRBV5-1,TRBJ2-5,CASSQTLDGGLVQETQYF,TGCGCCAGCAGCCAAACCTTGGATGGAGGGCTGGTCCAAGAGACCCAGTACTTC
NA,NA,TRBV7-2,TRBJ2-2,CASSRRPRETGELFF,TGTGCCAGCAGCCGAAGGCCCAGGGAAACCGGGGAGCTGTTTTTT
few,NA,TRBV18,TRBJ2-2,CASSKDDPGFTGELFF,TGTGCCAGCTCAAAGGACGACCCAGGGTTTACCGGGGAGCTGTTTTTT
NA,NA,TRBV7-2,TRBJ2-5,CASSLVGEETQYF,TGTGCCAGCAGCTTAGTAGGGGAAGAGACCCAGTACTTC
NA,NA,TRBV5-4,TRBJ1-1,CASSGRDIAEAFF,TGTGCCAGCAGCGGCAGGGATATCGCTGAAGCTTTCTTT
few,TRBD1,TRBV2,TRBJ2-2,CASTTTGAGELFF,TGTGCCAGCACCACAACAGGGGCCGGGGAGCTGTTTTTT
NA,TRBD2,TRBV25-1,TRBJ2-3,CASSDPGRARDTQYF,TGTGCCAGCAGTGACCCCGGGAGGGCCAGAGATACGCAGTATTTT
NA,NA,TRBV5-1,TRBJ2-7,CASDPGGLSSYEQYF,TGCGCCAGCGACCCCGGGGGTCTAAGCTCCTACGAGCAGTACTTC
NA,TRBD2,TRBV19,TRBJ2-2,CASLIPPGLAGGFTGELFF,TGTGCCAGTCTTATACCGCCGGGACTAGCGGGAGGATTTACCGGGGAGCTGTTTTTT
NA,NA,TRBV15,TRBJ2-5,CATRRTGISVETQYF,TGTGCCACCAGGAGAACAGGGATCTCGGTGGAGACCCAGTACTTC
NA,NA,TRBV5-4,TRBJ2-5,CASSLSLAGGAETQYF,TGTGCCAGCAGCTTGTCCCTTGCGGGTGGCGCAGAGACCCAGTACTTC
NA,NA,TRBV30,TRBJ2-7,CAWSVLPRRVSYEQYF,TGTGCCTGGAGTGTACTTCCTAGGAGGGTCTCCTACGAGCAGTACTTC
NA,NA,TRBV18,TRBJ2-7,CASSPRQASSYEQYF,TGTGCCAGCTCACCACGGCAGGCTTCCTCCTACGAGCAGTACTTC
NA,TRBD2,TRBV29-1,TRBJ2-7,CSAIQGLAGDEQYF,TGCAGCGCGATCCAGGGACTAGCGGGAGACGAGCAGTACTTC
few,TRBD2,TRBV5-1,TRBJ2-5,CASSPGVAGGYQETQYF,TGCGCCAGCAGCCCAGGGGTCGCGGGAGGGTACCAAGAGACCCAGTACTTC
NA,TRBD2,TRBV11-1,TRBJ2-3,CASRIRGRASTDTQYF,TGTGCCAGCAGAATTCGCGGGAGAGCGAGCACAGATACGCAGTATTTT
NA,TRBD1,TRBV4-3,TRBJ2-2,CASSLMTGPNTGELFF,TGCGCCAGCAGCCTGATGACAGGGCCTAACACCGGGGAGCTGTTTTTT
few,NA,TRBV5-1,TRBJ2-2,CASSRFGISNTGELFF,TGCGCCAGCAGCCGATTCGGGATTTCGAACACCGGGGAGCTGTTTTTT